The 2 T cell receptor beta chains below all came from one sample that was sequenced in a study of beta chain features in type 1 diabetes. The study's findings and limits: TCRB CDR3 length was moderately but significantly reduced in all four CD4+ subsets of Type 1 diabetes patients.

These TCRs are of unknown antigen specificity. Sequencing targeted expressed TCRB transcripts, as all isolated RNA had been reverse transcribed. Assay: immunoSEQ multiplex PCR; the TCRdb copy retains only in-frame clones and omits some. Found here are 350,000 to 450,000 clones, around 13% of them singletons; the top ten hold 0.0085% to 0.012%. The sequenced sample consisted of naive CD4+ T cells from blood. Every receptor here comes from a young woman with type 1 diabetes.

This clone was observed a few times. V gene TRBV7-9 combines with J gene TRBJ1-6, with TRBD1 identical over 8 bases. Trimming removed 3 bases from V and 11 bases from J; junction bases left unmatched: 9. Germline values: CDR1 SEHNR, CDR2 FQNEAQ (reference sequence). CDR3 length: 15 amino acids. The CDR3 DNA reads TGTGCCAGCAGCTTGGGGACAGGAACGAGTCCACCCCTCCACTTT. This encodes CASSLGTGTSPPLHF.

This clone was detected a few times. The same CDR3 arises from other DNA sequences in this sample as well. The chain recombines TRBV5-4 with TRBJ2-1; 12 positions agree with TRBD2. After removal of 5 bases from V and 7 bases from J, the junction contained 7 bases not matched to a gene. Per the germline V gene, CDR1 is SGHNT and CDR2 is YYREEE (reference sequence). The CDR3 totals 15 residues. CDR3 region: CASSLRLAGVNEQFF. Written as DNA, the CDR3 is TGTGCCAGCAGTCTCCGACTAGCGGGAGTAAATGAGCAGTTCTTC.